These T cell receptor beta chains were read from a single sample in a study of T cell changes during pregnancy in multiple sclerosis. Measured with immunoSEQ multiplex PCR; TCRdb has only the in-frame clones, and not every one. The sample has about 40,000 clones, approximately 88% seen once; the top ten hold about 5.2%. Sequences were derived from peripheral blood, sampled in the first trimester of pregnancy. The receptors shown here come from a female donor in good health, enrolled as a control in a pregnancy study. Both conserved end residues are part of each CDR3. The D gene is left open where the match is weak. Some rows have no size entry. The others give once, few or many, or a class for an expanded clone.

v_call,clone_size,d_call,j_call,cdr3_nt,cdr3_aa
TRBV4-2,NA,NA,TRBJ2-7,TGTGCCAGCAGCCAAGATCGACAGAAGGACTACGAGCAGTACTTC,CASSQDRQKDYEQYF
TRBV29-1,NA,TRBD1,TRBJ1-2,TGCAGCGTTTCCGGGACAGGGAACGAATACACCTTC,CSVSGTGNEYTF
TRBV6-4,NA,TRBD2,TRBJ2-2,TGTGCCAGCAGTGACGGACTAGCCACCGGGGAGCTGTTTTTT,CASSDGLATGELFF
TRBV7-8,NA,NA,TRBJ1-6,TGTGCCAGCAGCTTTCTGAGTTCACCCCTCCACTTT,CASSFLSSPLHF
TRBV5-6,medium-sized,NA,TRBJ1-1,TGTGCCAGCAGCTCCGACTCCCACACTGAAGCTTTCTTT,CASSSDSHTEAFF
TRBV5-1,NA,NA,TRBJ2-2,TGCGCCAGCAGCTTCATGAGGGAGACTAGGGTCACCGGGGAGCTGTTTTTT,CASSFMRETRVTGELFF
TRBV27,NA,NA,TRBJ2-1,TGTGCCAGCATCAAAAGTCGGTCAGGGACCTACAATGAGCAGTTCTTC,CASIKSRSGTYNEQFF
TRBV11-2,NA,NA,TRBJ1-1,TGTGCCAGCAGCTCAGACCGACGGCGGGCTTTCTTT,CASSSDRRRAFF
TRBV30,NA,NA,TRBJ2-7,TGTGCCTGGAGGGGAGTCTACGAGCAGTACTTC,CAWRGVYEQYF
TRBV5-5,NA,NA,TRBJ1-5,TGTGCCAGCAGCTTGGAGGGCAGGGGAGGCAATCAGCCCCAGCATTTT,CASSLEGRGGNQPQHF
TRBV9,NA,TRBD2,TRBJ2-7,TGTGCCAGCAGCTCGGGACTAGCGGGGTCGAGCTCCTACGAGCAGTACTTC,CASSSGLAGSSSYEQYF
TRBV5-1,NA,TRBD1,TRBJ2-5,TGCGCCAGCAGCTTGGAGCAGGGGGCCGAGACCCAGTACTTC,CASSLEQGAETQYF
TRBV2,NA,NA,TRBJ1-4,TGTGCCAGCAGTGGCACTTCCGCAACTAATGAAAAACTGTTTTTT,CASSGTSATNEKLFF
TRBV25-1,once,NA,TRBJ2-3,TGTGCCAGCAGTGAATCCGGGGAAGATACGCAGTATTTT,CASSESGEDTQYF
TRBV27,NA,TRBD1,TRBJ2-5,TGTGCCAGCAGTTTCGGGACAGGGGGAAGAGAGACCCAGTACTTC,CASSFGTGGRETQYF
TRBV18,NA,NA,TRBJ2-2,TGTGCCAGCTCTTTAGGGGCGCGAACCGGGGAGCTGTTTTTT,CASSLGARTGELFF
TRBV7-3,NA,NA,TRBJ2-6,TGTGCCAGCAGCTCTTCTTTTGGGGCCAACGTCCTGACTTTC,CASSSSFGANVLTF
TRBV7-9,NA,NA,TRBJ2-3,TGTGCCAGCAGCTTATCGGTTTCCACAGATACGCAGTATTTT,CASSLSVSTDTQYF
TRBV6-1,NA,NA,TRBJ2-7,TGTGCCAGCAGTAATACAGGGTACTACGAGCAGTACTTC,CASSNTGYYEQYF
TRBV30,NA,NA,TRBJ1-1,TGTGCCTGGAGAGCAGGCAGTTCCTCTGAAGCTTTCTTT,CAWRAGSSSEAFF
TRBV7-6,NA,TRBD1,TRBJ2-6,TGTGCCAGCAGCTTAGGGACAGGCCTCAACGTCCTGACTTTC,CASSLGTGLNVLTF
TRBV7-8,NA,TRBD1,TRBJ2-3,TGTGCCAGCAGCTTAGGTTACAGGGGAGACACAGATACGCAGTATTTT,CASSLGYRGDTDTQYF
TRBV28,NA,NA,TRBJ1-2,TGTGCCAGCAGTTTATTGGGGGGGGGTAACTATGGCTACACCTTC,CASSLLGGGNYGYTF
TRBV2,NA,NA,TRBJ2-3,TGTGCCAGCAGTGTCGAGGATACGCAGTATTTT,CASSVEDTQYF
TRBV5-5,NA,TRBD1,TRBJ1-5,TGTGCCAGCAGCTTTTTCGACAGGGACAATCAGCCCCAGCATTTT,CASSFFDRDNQPQHF
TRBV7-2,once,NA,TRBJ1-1,TGTGCCAGCAGCTTAGGGCCGCTCCAGTACACTGAAGCTTTCTTT,CASSLGPLQYTEAFF
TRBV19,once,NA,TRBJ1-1,TGTGCCAGTAGTGCCCGGACACTGGGGGGTACTGAAGCTTTCTTT,CASSARTLGGTEAFF
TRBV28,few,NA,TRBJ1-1,TGTGCCAGCGGGACTACAGAAGGAAGAGCTTTCTTT,CASGTTEGRAFF
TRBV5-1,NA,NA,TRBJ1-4,TGCGCCAGCAGATCCGGGGATAATGAAAAACTGTTTTTT,CASRSGDNEKLFF
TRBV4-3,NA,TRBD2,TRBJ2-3,TGCGCCAGCAGCCAAGAGTTTAGCGGGGGGCTCACCGTCCAAGATACGCAGTATTTT,CASSQEFSGGLTVQDTQYF
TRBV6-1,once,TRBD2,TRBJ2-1,TGTGCCAGCAGTGAAGTCTTAAGGACTAGCGGGAGGGCATATGAGCAGTTCTTC,CASSEVLRTSGRAYEQFF
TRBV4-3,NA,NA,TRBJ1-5,TGCGCCAGCAGCCAAGGGACAGTTTTCAATCAGCCCCAGCATTTT,CASSQGTVFNQPQHF
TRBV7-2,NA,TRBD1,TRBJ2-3,TGTGCCAGCAGCTTAGGACAGGGGGCGAGGGATACGCAGTATTTT,CASSLGQGARDTQYF
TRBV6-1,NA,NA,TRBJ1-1,TGTGCCAGTGAAACGGGGGTCATGAACACTGAAGCTTTCTTT,CASETGVMNTEAFF
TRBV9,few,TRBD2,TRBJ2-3,TGTGCCAGCAGCTCCTTGGGGCGGGGGGACACAGATACGCAGTATTTT,CASSSLGRGDTDTQYF
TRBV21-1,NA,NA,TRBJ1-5,TGTGCCAGCAGCAAGGGGGAGGGGGATAGCAATCAGCCCCAGCATTTT,CASSKGEGDSNQPQHF
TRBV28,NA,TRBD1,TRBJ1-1,TGTGCCAGCAGGGCGCCCGGACAGGGGGCAGGAAACACTGAAGCTTTCTTT,CASRAPGQGAGNTEAFF
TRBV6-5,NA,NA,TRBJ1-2,TGTGCCAGCTCCTATCGAACTAACTATGGCTACACCTTC,CASSYRTNYGYTF
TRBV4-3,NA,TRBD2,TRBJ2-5,TGCGCCAGCAGCCAAGATAGAGCGGGGGGGGTAAGAGAGGCCCAGTACTTC,CASSQDRAGGVREAQYF
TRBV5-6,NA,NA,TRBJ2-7,TGTGCCAGCAGCTTACTTGACAGAGACCTCTACGAGCAGTACTTC,CASSLLDRDLYEQYF
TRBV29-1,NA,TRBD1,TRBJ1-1,TGCAGCGTCCGCCCCGGGGCCGGGACAGCTGAAGCTTTCTTT,CSVRPGAGTAEAFF
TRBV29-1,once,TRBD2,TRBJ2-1,TGCAGCGTTGATATGTGGGAGGGCTCCTACAATGAGCAGTTCTTC,CSVDMWEGSYNEQFF
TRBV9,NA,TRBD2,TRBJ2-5,TGTGCCAGCAGCCCGACAGGACTAGCGAGCAGGGAGACCCAGTACTTC,CASSPTGLASRETQYF
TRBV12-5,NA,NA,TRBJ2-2,TGTGCTAGTGGTTTGGGAGCGACAGGATCGAACACCGGGGAGCTGTTTTTT,CASGLGATGSNTGELFF
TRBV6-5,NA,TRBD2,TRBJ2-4,TGTGCCAGCAGTGTATTCCGGGGGGGAAAAAACATTCAGTACTTC,CASSVFRGGKNIQYF
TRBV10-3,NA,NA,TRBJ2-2,TGTGCCATCAGTGCCGACGGTCAGGGCACCGGGGAGCTGTTTTTT,CAISADGQGTGELFF
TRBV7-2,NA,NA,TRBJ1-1,TGTGCCAGCAGCTTGCAGGGAGGCAACACTGAAGCTTTCTTT,CASSLQGGNTEAFF
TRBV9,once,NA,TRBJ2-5,TGTGCCAGCAGCGGGGGACCCGGGGATGAGGGGGAAGAGACCCAGTACTTC,CASSGGPGDEGEETQYF
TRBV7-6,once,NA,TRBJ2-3,TGTGCCAGCAGCCTCTCGGAGCGGAGCACAGATACGCAGTATTTT,CASSLSERSTDTQYF
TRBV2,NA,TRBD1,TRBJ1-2,TGTGCCAGCAGTGAATGGGGAGCAGGGGGTATTTCTCCCCACTATGGCTACACCTTC,CASSEWGAGGISPHYGYTF
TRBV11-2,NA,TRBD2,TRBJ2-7,TGTGCCAGCAGCTTAGATTTCGGGACTAGGGGGTACGAGCAGTACTTC,CASSLDFGTRGYEQYF
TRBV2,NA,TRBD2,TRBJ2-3,TGTGCCAGCAGTGACTTTCTAGCGGGGCCCCCGGATACGCAGTATTTT,CASSDFLAGPPDTQYF
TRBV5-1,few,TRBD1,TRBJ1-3,TGCGCCAGCAGCTGGGACAGGAGCTCTGGAAACACCATATATTTT,CASSWDRSSGNTIYF
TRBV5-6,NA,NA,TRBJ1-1,TGTGCCAGCAGCTGGGGGCCAGGCGGGAACACTGAAGCTTTCTTT,CASSWGPGGNTEAFF
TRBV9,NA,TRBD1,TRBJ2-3,TGTGCCAGCAGCGTAGAGACAGGGGGTCTGGGCACAGATACGCAGTATTTT,CASSVETGGLGTDTQYF
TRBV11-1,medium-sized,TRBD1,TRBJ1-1,TGTGCCAGCAGCGAGACAACTGGACAGGGGCTAGGCACTGAAGCTTTCTTT,CASSETTGQGLGTEAFF
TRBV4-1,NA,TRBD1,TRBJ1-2,TGCGCCAGCAGCCAATTTCTGCAGGGGGCAAGGAATGGCTACACCTTC,CASSQFLQGARNGYTF
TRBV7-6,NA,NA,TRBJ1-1,TGTGCCAGCAGCCCAACAAGGAACACTGAAGCTTTCTTT,CASSPTRNTEAFF
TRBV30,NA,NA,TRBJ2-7,TGTGCCGGTATGGGCGGGCCGGCTGTAGCCTACGAGCAGTACTTC,CAGMGGPAVAYEQYF